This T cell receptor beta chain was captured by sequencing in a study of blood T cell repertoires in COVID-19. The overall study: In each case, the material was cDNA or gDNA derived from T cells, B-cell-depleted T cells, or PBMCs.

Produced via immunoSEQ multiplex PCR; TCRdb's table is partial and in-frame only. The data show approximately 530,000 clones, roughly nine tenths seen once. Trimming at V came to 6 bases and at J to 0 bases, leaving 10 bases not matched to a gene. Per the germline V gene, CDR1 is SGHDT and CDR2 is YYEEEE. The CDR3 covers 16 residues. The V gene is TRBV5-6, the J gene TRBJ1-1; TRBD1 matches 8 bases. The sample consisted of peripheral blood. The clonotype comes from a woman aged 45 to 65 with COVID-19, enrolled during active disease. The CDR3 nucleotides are TGTGCCAGCACCCCGGGGACAGGAAATATGAACACTGAAGCTTTCTTT. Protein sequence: CASTPGTGNMNTEAFF. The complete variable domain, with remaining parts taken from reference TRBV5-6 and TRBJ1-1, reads DAGVTQSPTHLIKTRGQQVTLRCSPKSGHDTVSWYQQALGQGPQFIFQYYEEEERQRGNFPDRFSGHQFPNYSSELNVNALLLGDSALYLCASTPGTGNMNTEAFFGQGTRLTVV.